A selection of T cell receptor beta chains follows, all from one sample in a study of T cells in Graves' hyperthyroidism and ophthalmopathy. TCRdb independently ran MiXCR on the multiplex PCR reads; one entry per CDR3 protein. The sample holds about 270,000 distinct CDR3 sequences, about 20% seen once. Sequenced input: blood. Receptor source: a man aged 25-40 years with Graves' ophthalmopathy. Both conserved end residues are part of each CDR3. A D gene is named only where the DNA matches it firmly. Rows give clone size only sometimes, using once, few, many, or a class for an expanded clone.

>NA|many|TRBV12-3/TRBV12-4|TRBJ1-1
CASSLVQNTEAFF
TGTGCCAGCAGTTTAGTACAGAACACTGAAGCTTTCTTT
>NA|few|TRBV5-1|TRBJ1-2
CASSTYAGLSYGYTF
TGCGCCAGCAGCACTTACGCGGGACTCAGCTATGGCTACACCTTC
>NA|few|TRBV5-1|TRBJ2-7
CASSLVSYGQYF
TGCGCCAGCAGCTTGGTTTCCTACGGGCAGTACTTC
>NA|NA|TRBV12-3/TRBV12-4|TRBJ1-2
CASSLNGKTGYTF
TGTGCCAGCAGTTTAAATGGGAAGACTGGCTACACCTTC
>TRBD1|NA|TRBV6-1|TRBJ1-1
CASREGQGALYTEAFF
TGTGCCAGCAGGGAGGGACAGGGGGCTCTTTACACTGAAGCTTTCTTT
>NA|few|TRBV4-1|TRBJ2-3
CASSQELRNRARTDTQYF
TGCGCCAGCAGCCAAGAGTTGAGGAACAGGGCCCGCACAGATACGCAGTATTTT
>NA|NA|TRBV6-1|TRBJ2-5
CASQPSGGVQETQYF
TGTGCCAGCCAGCCCTCAGGAGGGGTCCAAGAGACCCAGTACTTC
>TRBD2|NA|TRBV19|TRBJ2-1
CASSDGSGSWNEQFF
TGTGCCAGTAGTGACGGTAGCGGGAGCTGGAATGAGCAGTTCTTC
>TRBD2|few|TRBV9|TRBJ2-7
CASSQGLAVSYEQYF
TGTGCCAGCAGTCAAGGCCTAGCGGTCTCCTACGAGCAGTACTTC
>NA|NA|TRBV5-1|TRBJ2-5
CASSGITGRETQYF
TGCGCCAGCAGCGGAATAACGGGACGGGAGACCCAGTACTTC
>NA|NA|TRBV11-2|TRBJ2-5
CASSLYGGGGETQYF
TGTGCCAGCAGCTTATATGGGGGAGGAGGAGAGACCCAGTACTTC
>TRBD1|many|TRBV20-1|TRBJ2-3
CSARDLATGVRDTQYF
TGCAGTGCTAGAGATCTGGCTACAGGGGTGCGAGATACGCAGTATTTT
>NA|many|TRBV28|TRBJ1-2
CASRDYSGDGYTF
TGTGCCAGCAGGGACTATTCGGGCGATGGCTACACCTTC
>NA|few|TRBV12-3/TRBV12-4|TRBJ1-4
CASSLRGISNEKLFF
TGTGCCAGCAGCCTCCGGGGGATATCTAATGAAAAACTGTTTTTT
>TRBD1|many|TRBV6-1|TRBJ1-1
CASRAGTANTEAFF
TGTGCCAGCAGGGCCGGGACAGCGAACACTGAAGCTTTCTTT
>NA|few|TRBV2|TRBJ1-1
CARDRSGDGTEAFF
TGTGCCAGGGATCGGTCAGGCGATGGCACTGAAGCTTTCTTT
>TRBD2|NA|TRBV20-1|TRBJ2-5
CSADAGLAEETQYF
TGCAGTGCTGACGCGGGACTAGCGGAAGAGACCCAGTACTTC
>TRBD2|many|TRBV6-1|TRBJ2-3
CASRVGGGTDTQYF
TGTGCCAGCAGAGTCGGGGGGGGCACAGATACGCAGTATTTT
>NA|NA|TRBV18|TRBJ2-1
CASSPRGTPRANEQFF
TGTGCCAGCTCACCGAGGGGGACCCCAAGGGCCAATGAGCAGTTCTTC
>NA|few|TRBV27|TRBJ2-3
CASSGRTADTQYF
TGTGCCAGCAGTGGACGAACGGCAGATACGCAGTATTTT
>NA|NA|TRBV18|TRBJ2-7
CASSPRQAGGEQYF
TGTGCCAGCTCACCCCGACAGGCTGGGGGGGAGCAGTACTTC
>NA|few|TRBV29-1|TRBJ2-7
CSVAMGLSSYEQYF
TGCAGCGTTGCCATGGGCCTAAGTTCCTACGAGCAGTACTTC
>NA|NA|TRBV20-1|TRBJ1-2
CSAGSGTIYGYTF
TGCAGTGCTGGATCCGGGACAATCTATGGCTACACCTTC
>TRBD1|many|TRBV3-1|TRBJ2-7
CASSLGTDTREQYF
TGTGCCAGCAGCCTCGGGACAGACACTAGGGAGCAGTACTTC
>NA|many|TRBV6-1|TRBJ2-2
CASRPGVIGELFF
TGTGCCAGCAGACCAGGGGTTATCGGGGAGCTGTTTTTT
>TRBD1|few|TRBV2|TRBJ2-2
CASPTGTGIGGPQKNTGELFF
TGTGCCAGCCCAACCGGGACAGGGATCGGGGGTCCACAAAAGAACACCGGGGAGCTGTTTTTT
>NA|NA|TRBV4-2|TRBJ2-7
CASSPRTDSYEQYF
TGTGCCAGCAGCCCCCGGACAGATTCCTACGAGCAGTACTTC
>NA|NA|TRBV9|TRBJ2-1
CASSVTTENNEQFF
TGTGCCAGCAGCGTGACTACAGAAAACAATGAGCAGTTCTTC
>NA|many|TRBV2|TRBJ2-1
CASSRESANNEQFF
TGTGCCAGTTCTCGCGAAAGCGCCAACAATGAGCAGTTCTTC
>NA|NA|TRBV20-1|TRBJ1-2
CSARVGGNYGYTF
TGCAGTGCTAGGGTCGGGGGGAACTATGGCTACACCTTC
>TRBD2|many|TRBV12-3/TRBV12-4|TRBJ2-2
CASRHRLAGGPIDTGELFF
TGTGCCAGCAGACATCGACTAGCGGGAGGGCCTATCGACACCGGGGAGCTGTTTTTT
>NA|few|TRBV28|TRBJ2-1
CASSPLGPLYNEQFF
TGTGCCAGCAGTCCACTGGGTCCTCTATACAATGAGCAGTTCTTC
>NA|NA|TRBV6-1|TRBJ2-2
CASSVTRSYTGELFF
TGTGCCAGCAGTGTCACAAGATCTTACACCGGGGAGCTGTTTTTT
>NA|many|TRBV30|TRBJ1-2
CAWLKVDGYTF
TGTGCCTGGCTCAAGGTGGATGGCTACACCTTC
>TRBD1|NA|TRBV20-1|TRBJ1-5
CSAHRQGQGAQPQHF
TGCAGTGCCCACAGGCAGGGACAGGGCGCTCAGCCCCAGCATTTT
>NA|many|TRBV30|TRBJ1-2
CAWSTGSSYGYTF
TGTGCCTGGAGTACTGGTAGTAGCTATGGCTACACCTTC
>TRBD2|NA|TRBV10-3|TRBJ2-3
CAIRPLAGGDTQYF
TGTGCCATCAGACCACTAGCGGGGGGGGATACGCAGTATTTT
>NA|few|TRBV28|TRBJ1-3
CASSLGSRNTIYF
TGTGCCAGCAGTTTAGGGTCTAGAAACACCATATATTTT
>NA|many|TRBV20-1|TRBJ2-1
CSARGGVSEQFF
TGCAGTGCTAGAGGGGGTGTAAGTGAGCAGTTCTTC
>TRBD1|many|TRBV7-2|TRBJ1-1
CASSFRQGRHNTEAFF
TGTGCCAGCAGCTTCCGACAGGGAAGGCACAACACTGAAGCTTTCTTT
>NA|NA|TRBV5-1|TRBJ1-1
CASSLVSNTEAFF
TGCGCCAGCAGCTTGGTATCGAACACTGAAGCTTTCTTT
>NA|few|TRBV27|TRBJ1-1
CASSLFGRENTEAFF
TGTGCCAGCAGTTTATTTGGACGGGAGAACACTGAAGCTTTCTTT
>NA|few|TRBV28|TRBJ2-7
CASNPTSGQSYEQYF
TGTGCCAGCAACCCGACTAGTGGACAATCCTACGAGCAGTACTTC
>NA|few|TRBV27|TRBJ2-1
CASSRDGYNEQFF
TGTGCCAGCAGTCGGGACGGCTACAATGAGCAGTTCTTC
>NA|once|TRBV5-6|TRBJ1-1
CASTIGSVDEAFF
TGTGCCAGCACGATAGGGTCGGTTGATGAAGCTTTCTTT
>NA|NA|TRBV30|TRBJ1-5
CAWSRTGDQPQHF
TGTGCCTGGAGTAGGACCGGAGATCAGCCCCAGCACTTT
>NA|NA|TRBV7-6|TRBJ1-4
CASSLREGLDEKLFF
TGTGCCAGCAGCCTCCGGGAGGGGCTAGATGAAAAACTGTTTTTT
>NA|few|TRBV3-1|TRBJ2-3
CASSQEDTQYF
TGTGCCAGCAGCCAAGAAGATACGCAGTATTTT
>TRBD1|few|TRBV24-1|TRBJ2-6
CAAGTGSLSGANVLTF
TGTGCCGCAGGGACAGGGTCCCTCTCTGGGGCCAACGTCCTGACTTTC
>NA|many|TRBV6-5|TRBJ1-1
CASSYPGPWGTEAFF
TGTGCCAGCAGTTACCCTGGGCCTTGGGGCACTGAAGCTTTCTTT
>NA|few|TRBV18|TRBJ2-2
CASSDGRNTGELFF
TGTGCCAGCTCAGATGGACGGAACACCGGGGAGCTGTTTTTT
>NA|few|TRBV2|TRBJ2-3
CASSGASGVNTQYF
TGTGCCAGCAGTGGGGCATCCGGGGTTAATACGCAGTATTTT